This is a list of T cell receptor beta chains from one sample in a study of T-cell reconstitution after alpha-beta-depleted transplantation in children. TCRdb called the PCR reads again in MiXCR, with one record for every CDR3 protein. The data hold a few hundred thousand distinct CDR3 sequences, with roughly a quarter observed a single time. Specimen: PBMCs, collected before TCRalphabeta/CD19-depleted stem cell transplant. The source is a boy younger than two with Wiskott-Aldrich syndrome, due to receive a stem cell transplant. CDR3s include the opening cysteine and the closing phenylalanine or tryptophan. The D gene is left open where the match is weak. Some rows mark clone size as missing; the rest say once, few, many or name a class of expanded clone.

d_gene: NA
j_gene: TRBJ2-2
v_gene: TRBV12-3/TRBV12-4
abundance: NA
CDR3nt: TGTGCCAGCAAACGGGAGACAGGCACCGGGGAGCTGTTTTTT
CDR3aa: CASKRETGTGELFF

d_gene: NA
j_gene: TRBJ1-4
v_gene: TRBV2
abundance: NA
CDR3nt: TGTGCCAGCACGGGACACCCAATGAAAAAACTGTTTTTT
CDR3aa: CASTGHPMKKLFF

d_gene: NA
j_gene: TRBJ2-5
v_gene: TRBV20-1
abundance: few
CDR3nt: TGCAGTGCTGGAGGCAGGGGAGGAGAGACCCAGTACTTC
CDR3aa: CSAGGRGGETQYF

d_gene: TRBD1
j_gene: TRBJ2-5
v_gene: TRBV30
abundance: NA
CDR3nt: TGTGCCTGGAGTGTAGGACAGGGGGAAGAGACCCAGTACTTC
CDR3aa: CAWSVGQGEETQYF

d_gene: TRBD2
j_gene: TRBJ2-7
v_gene: TRBV7-6
abundance: NA
CDR3nt: TGTGCCAGCAGCCCAGGACTAGCGGGAGGCGAGCAGTACTTC
CDR3aa: CASSPGLAGGEQYF

d_gene: TRBD2
j_gene: TRBJ2-1
v_gene: TRBV11-2
abundance: NA
CDR3nt: TGTGCCAGCAGCTTAGGAGGGACTTGGGGGACTAGCACCTACAATGAGCAGTTCTTC
CDR3aa: CASSLGGTWGTSTYNEQFF

d_gene: TRBD2
j_gene: TRBJ2-3
v_gene: TRBV6-1
abundance: NA
CDR3nt: TGTGCCAGCAGTGAAACTAGCGACACAGATACGCAGTATTTT
CDR3aa: CASSETSDTDTQYF

d_gene: TRBD1
j_gene: TRBJ2-7
v_gene: TRBV20-1
abundance: NA
CDR3nt: TGCAGTGCTATACCGGGACAGGGCACGTACGAGCAGTACTTC
CDR3aa: CSAIPGQGTYEQYF

d_gene: NA
j_gene: TRBJ2-1
v_gene: TRBV4-2
abundance: few
CDR3nt: TGTGCCAGCAGCCCACAGCTCGGGGAGCTGAACAATGAGCAGTTCTTC
CDR3aa: CASSPQLGELNNEQFF

d_gene: NA
j_gene: TRBJ2-6
v_gene: TRBV5-1
abundance: NA
CDR3nt: TGCGCAAGCGGGACAGGAGGGGGGTCTGGGGCCAACGTCCTGACTTTC
CDR3aa: CASGTGGGSGANVLTF

d_gene: TRBD2
j_gene: TRBJ2-7
v_gene: TRBV7-2
abundance: NA
CDR3nt: TGTGCCAGCAGCACGACTAGCGGCCCCTACGAGCAGTACTTC
CDR3aa: CASSTTSGPYEQYF

d_gene: TRBD1
j_gene: TRBJ1-4
v_gene: TRBV28
abundance: few
CDR3nt: TGTGCCAGCACCACACCTGAGGGACAGGGGAACGAAAAACTGTTTTTT
CDR3aa: CASTTPEGQGNEKLFF

d_gene: NA
j_gene: TRBJ2-7
v_gene: TRBV7-2
abundance: many
CDR3nt: TGTGCCAGCAGCTTAGATCCCTCCTACGAGCAGTACTTC
CDR3aa: CASSLDPSYEQYF

d_gene: TRBD1
j_gene: TRBJ1-4
v_gene: TRBV6-1
abundance: NA
CDR3nt: TGTGCCAGCAGGGGACAGTTTGCCCTCGGGGAAAAACTGTTTTTT
CDR3aa: CASRGQFALGEKLFF

d_gene: NA
j_gene: TRBJ2-7
v_gene: TRBV11-2
abundance: NA
CDR3nt: TGTGCCAGCAGCTTATCGCTGCCCCTCTCCTACGAGCAGTACTTC
CDR3aa: CASSLSLPLSYEQYF

d_gene: TRBD2
j_gene: TRBJ2-1
v_gene: TRBV5-1
abundance: NA
CDR3nt: TGCGCCAGCAGCTTGGCGGTAAGCGGGAGAGGTTCGGATGAGCAGTTCTTC
CDR3aa: CASSLAVSGRGSDEQFF

d_gene: NA
j_gene: TRBJ1-1
v_gene: TRBV27
abundance: few
CDR3nt: TGTGCCAGCAGTTTATTAGGACAAAACACTGAAGCTTTCTTT
CDR3aa: CASSLLGQNTEAFF

d_gene: TRBD2
j_gene: TRBJ2-1
v_gene: TRBV7-3
abundance: NA
CDR3nt: TGTGCCAGCAGCTTAACGGCTAGCGGGAGGGTAAATGAGCAGTTCTTC
CDR3aa: CASSLTASGRVNEQFF

d_gene: NA
j_gene: TRBJ2-1
v_gene: TRBV13
abundance: few
CDR3nt: TGTGCCAGCAGCTTTAGGAACGGGGGTCTATACAATGAGCAGTTCTTC
CDR3aa: CASSFRNGGLYNEQFF

d_gene: TRBD2
j_gene: TRBJ2-3
v_gene: TRBV7-8
abundance: NA
CDR3nt: TGTGCCAGCAGCTTAGCGCGCGAGCGGGAAGGGTATACGCAGTATTTT
CDR3aa: CASSLAREREGYTQYF

d_gene: NA
j_gene: TRBJ2-7
v_gene: TRBV7-2
abundance: many
CDR3nt: TGTGCCAGCAGCTTAGCAAGGGGCAGCGAGCAGTACTTC
CDR3aa: CASSLARGSEQYF

d_gene: NA
j_gene: TRBJ2-7
v_gene: TRBV29-1
abundance: NA
CDR3nt: TGCAGCGTTGGCCGGGGGTCCTACGAGCAGTACTTC
CDR3aa: CSVGRGSYEQYF

d_gene: NA
j_gene: TRBJ2-1
v_gene: TRBV20-1
abundance: few
CDR3nt: TGCAGTGCTGGACTTGGCGGGCCCTCGTACAATGAGCAGTTCTTC
CDR3aa: CSAGLGGPSYNEQFF

d_gene: TRBD2
j_gene: TRBJ2-2
v_gene: TRBV5-1
abundance: NA
CDR3nt: TGCGCCAGCAGGGGACTAGCGGGACCCGGGGAGCTGTTTTTT
CDR3aa: CASRGLAGPGELFF

d_gene: NA
j_gene: TRBJ1-1
v_gene: TRBV20-1
abundance: NA
CDR3nt: TGCAGTGCTAGAGTCGGGGGGATCCTAACCGGAGCTTTCTTT
CDR3aa: CSARVGGILTGAFF

d_gene: NA
j_gene: TRBJ2-7
v_gene: TRBV20-1
abundance: NA
CDR3nt: TGCAGTGCTAGAGTACAGGGAGGCTACGAGCAGTACTTC
CDR3aa: CSARVQGGYEQYF

d_gene: NA
j_gene: TRBJ2-3
v_gene: TRBV12-3/TRBV12-4
abundance: NA
CDR3nt: TGTGCCAGCAGACTAGCAGATAGCACAGATACGCAGTATTTT
CDR3aa: CASRLADSTDTQYF

d_gene: TRBD2
j_gene: TRBJ2-3
v_gene: TRBV10-3
abundance: once
CDR3nt: TGTGCCATCAGTGCACTTAGCGGGAGCACAGATACGCAGTATTTT
CDR3aa: CAISALSGSTDTQYF

d_gene: NA
j_gene: TRBJ2-3
v_gene: TRBV20-1
abundance: NA
CDR3nt: TGCAGTGCTTCCGAAACAGATACGCAGTATTTT
CDR3aa: CSASETDTQYF

d_gene: NA
j_gene: TRBJ2-7
v_gene: TRBV20-1
abundance: NA
CDR3nt: TGCAGTGCCAGGACTTTTAGCTCCTACGAGCAGTACTTC
CDR3aa: CSARTFSSYEQYF

d_gene: NA
j_gene: TRBJ2-5
v_gene: TRBV24-1
abundance: few
CDR3nt: TGTGCCACCAGTGATCCAAACCCCCAGGGGGGGGAGACCCAGTACTTC
CDR3aa: CATSDPNPQGGETQYF

d_gene: TRBD2
j_gene: TRBJ2-7
v_gene: TRBV6-1
abundance: few
CDR3nt: TGTGCCAGCAGACCTTCTCTAGCGGACCCCTACGAGCAGTACTTC
CDR3aa: CASRPSLADPYEQYF

d_gene: NA
j_gene: TRBJ2-5
v_gene: TRBV2
abundance: NA
CDR3nt: TGTGCCAGCGACCAAGGACAGGAGGGAGAGACCCAGTACTTC
CDR3aa: CASDQGQEGETQYF

d_gene: NA
j_gene: TRBJ2-5
v_gene: TRBV5-1
abundance: NA
CDR3nt: TGCGCCAGCAGCCTCCTCGGGGGCCGATACCAAGAGACCCAGTACTTC
CDR3aa: CASSLLGGRYQETQYF

d_gene: NA
j_gene: TRBJ2-5
v_gene: TRBV29-1
abundance: few
CDR3nt: TGCAGCGCTGAGCAAGAGACCCAGTACTTC
CDR3aa: CSAEQETQYF

d_gene: NA
j_gene: TRBJ2-3
v_gene: TRBV27
abundance: NA
CDR3nt: TGTGCCAGCGTCTGGGATGGGAGGACCACAGATACGCAGTATTTT
CDR3aa: CASVWDGRTTDTQYF

d_gene: NA
j_gene: TRBJ2-7
v_gene: TRBV5-1
abundance: once
CDR3nt: TGCGCCAGCAGCTTTCTAGAAGGAGGGCCTGGCGAGCAGTACTTC
CDR3aa: CASSFLEGGPGEQYF

d_gene: NA
j_gene: TRBJ2-2
v_gene: TRBV10-3
abundance: NA
CDR3nt: TGTGCCATCAATAAACAGGGCTGGGGCGGGGAGCTGTTTTTT
CDR3aa: CAINKQGWGGELFF

d_gene: NA
j_gene: TRBJ2-2
v_gene: TRBV7-9
abundance: NA
CDR3nt: TGTGCCAGCAGCCAAGGTCCTAACACCGGGGAGCTGTTTTTT
CDR3aa: CASSQGPNTGELFF

d_gene: TRBD1
j_gene: TRBJ1-1
v_gene: TRBV20-1
abundance: few
CDR3nt: TGCAGTGCTAGAGGGGGGGACAGGGTCGGATCCACTGAAGCTTTCTTT
CDR3aa: CSARGGDRVGSTEAFF

d_gene: NA
j_gene: TRBJ1-5
v_gene: TRBV6-1
abundance: NA
CDR3nt: TGTGCCAGCAGTCGGCCGGGCGTGAACAATCAGCCCCAGCATTTT
CDR3aa: CASSRPGVNNQPQHF

d_gene: NA
j_gene: TRBJ1-5
v_gene: TRBV7-2
abundance: NA
CDR3nt: TGTGCCAGCAGCTTCGCGGGCAGAAATCAGCCCCAGCATTTT
CDR3aa: CASSFAGRNQPQHF

d_gene: NA
j_gene: TRBJ2-1
v_gene: TRBV4-2
abundance: NA
CDR3nt: TGTGCCAGCAGCCAAGAGGGGCGCGAGTTCCCCTACAATGAGCAGTTCTTC
CDR3aa: CASSQEGREFPYNEQFF

d_gene: NA
j_gene: TRBJ2-7
v_gene: TRBV3-1
abundance: few
CDR3nt: TGTGCCAGCAGCCAAGTAGACTGCTACGAGCAGTACTTC
CDR3aa: CASSQVDCYEQYF

d_gene: TRBD2
j_gene: TRBJ2-1
v_gene: TRBV12-3/TRBV12-4
abundance: few
CDR3nt: TGTGCCAGCAGTTTTCGGGCTAGCGGGATGGATGAGCAGTTCTTC
CDR3aa: CASSFRASGMDEQFF

d_gene: NA
j_gene: TRBJ2-2
v_gene: TRBV10-3
abundance: few
CDR3nt: TGTGCCATCAGTAGCGCGGGACAGAACACCGGGGAGCTGTTTTTT
CDR3aa: CAISSAGQNTGELFF

d_gene: NA
j_gene: TRBJ1-1
v_gene: TRBV7-9
abundance: NA
CDR3nt: TGTGCCAGCAGCTTTTGGCAGGGAGCTAGACAAGCTTTCTTT
CDR3aa: CASSFWQGARQAFF

d_gene: NA
j_gene: TRBJ2-3
v_gene: TRBV27
abundance: NA
CDR3nt: TGTGCCAGCAGTTTTCCCGAGTCAGATACGCAGTATTTT
CDR3aa: CASSFPESDTQYF

d_gene: TRBD2
j_gene: TRBJ2-5
v_gene: TRBV10-1
abundance: NA
CDR3nt: TGCGCCAGCAGTGGACTAGCGGGAGGTCCCCAGTACTTC
CDR3aa: CASSGLAGGPQYF

d_gene: TRBD2
j_gene: TRBJ2-3
v_gene: TRBV7-6
abundance: few
CDR3nt: TGTGCCAGCAGCTTACGGCTAGCGGGAGTATGGGCAGATACGCAGTATTTT
CDR3aa: CASSLRLAGVWADTQYF

d_gene: NA
j_gene: TRBJ2-7
v_gene: TRBV12-3/TRBV12-4
abundance: NA
CDR3nt: TGTGCCAGCAGGTCCGGGACGAGCTCCTACGAGCAGTACTTC
CDR3aa: CASRSGTSSYEQYF

d_gene: TRBD2
j_gene: TRBJ2-1
v_gene: TRBV10-3
abundance: few
CDR3nt: TGTGCCATTTTAGCGGGAGGACTTGACAATGAGCAGTCCTTC
CDR3aa: CAILAGGLDNEQSF